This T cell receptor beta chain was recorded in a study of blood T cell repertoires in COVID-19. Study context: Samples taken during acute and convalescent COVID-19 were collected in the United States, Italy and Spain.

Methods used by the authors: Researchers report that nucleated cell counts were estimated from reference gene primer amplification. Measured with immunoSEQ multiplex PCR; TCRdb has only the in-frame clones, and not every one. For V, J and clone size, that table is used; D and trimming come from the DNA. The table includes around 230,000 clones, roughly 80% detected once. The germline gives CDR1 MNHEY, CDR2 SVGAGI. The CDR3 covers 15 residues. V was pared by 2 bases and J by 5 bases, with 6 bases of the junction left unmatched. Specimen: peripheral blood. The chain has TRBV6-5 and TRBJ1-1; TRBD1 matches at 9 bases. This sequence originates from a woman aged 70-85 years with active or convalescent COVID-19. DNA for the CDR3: TGTGCCAGCAGTTACACAGGGGGCGCCGGTACTGAAGCTTTCTTT. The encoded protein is CASSYTGGAGTEAFF.